This TCR beta chain was retrieved from a study of blood T cell repertoires in COVID-19. Study overall: Samples representing acute and convalescent COVID-19 were sourced from the United States, Italy and Spain.

Trimming removed 4 bases from V and 6 bases from J; junction bases left unmatched: 3. The germline V gene has CDR1 SEHNR and CDR2 FQNEAQ (reference sequence). CDR3 length: 13 residues. Sequencing was performed with immunoSEQ multiplex PCR; in TCRdb, only in-frame clones are kept and a portion is missing. Here the sample spans about 88,000 clones, more than 90% being singletons. The sequencing sample was made of peripheral blood. This receptor was obtained from a man aged 60 to 75 with acute or convalescent COVID-19. V gene TRBV7-9 combines with J gene TRBJ2-7, with TRBD1 identical over 10 bases. CDR3 bases: TGTGCCAGCAGCTCGGGACAGGGGTCCGAGCAGTACTTC. The encoded protein is CASSSGQGSEQYF.